Ten or more counts support the clone carrying this T cell receptor (beta chain). What it binds is not known. Germline V gene lookup returns CDR1 SQVTM and CDR2 ANQGSEA. V lost 4 bases, J lost 0 bases, and 9 bases lay in between. This CDR3 spans 13 amino acids. These data come from a study of T cells in Graves' hyperthyroidism and ophthalmopathy. Points from the study as a whole: Progression to ophthalmopathy was predicted a median of roughly seven months early.

For Graves' hyperthyroidism to be stable, ophthalmopathy could not progress within 18 months. Patients aged 18 to 65 had newly diagnosed hyperthyroidism that had lasted under 2 months. The investigators amplified TCR beta CDR3 regions from RNA transcripts. During a first-round RT-PCR of the TCR CDR3, the HTBI primer set was used. In TCRdb, the multiplex PCR reads were re-called with MiXCR into one record per CDR3 protein. There are about 590,000 distinct CDR3 sequences in the sample; more than 15% occur only once, and about 7% lies in the top ten. The rearrangement uses TRBV29-1 and TRBJ1-1, with a weak D call TRBD1 (5 bases). This receptor was taken from a woman in her twenties or thirties with Graves' hyperthyroidism. Material: blood. CDR3 DNA: TGCAGCGTTGTGGGGGTGTTGAACACTGAAGCTTTCTTT. Its translation: CSVVGVLNTEAFF.